This TCR beta chain was recorded in a study of T cell changes during pregnancy in multiple sclerosis. Profiled with immunoSEQ multiplex PCR; TCRdb holds only in-frame clones, not every one. The profile shows tens of thousands of clones, approximately 93% of them singletons. This clone was observed once. CDR1 and CDR2 (germline): SGHRS, YFSETQ. V was shortened by 2 bases and J by 4 bases, with 6 bases between the two germline ends. This CDR3 comprises 12 residues. Sequenced here: CD8+ T cells from peripheral blood mononuclear cells, sampled in the second trimester of pregnancy. The receptor's source is a female donor with multiple sclerosis, enrolled in a pregnancy study. J is TRBJ1-2 and V is TRBV5-1, with D possibly being TRBD1 (5 bases). The CDR3 DNA is TGCGCCAGCAGCTTAGGGGCCTATGGCTACACCTTC. This translates into CASSLGAYGYTF.